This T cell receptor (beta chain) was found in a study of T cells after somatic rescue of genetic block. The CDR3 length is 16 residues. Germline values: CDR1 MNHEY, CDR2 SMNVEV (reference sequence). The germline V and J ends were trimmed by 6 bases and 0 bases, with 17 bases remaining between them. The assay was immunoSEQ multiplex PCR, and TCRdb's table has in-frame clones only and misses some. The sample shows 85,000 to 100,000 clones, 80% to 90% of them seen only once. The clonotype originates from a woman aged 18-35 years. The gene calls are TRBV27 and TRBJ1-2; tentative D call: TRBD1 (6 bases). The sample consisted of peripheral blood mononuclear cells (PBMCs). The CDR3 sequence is CASSLDSSQANYGYTF. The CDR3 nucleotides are TGTGCCAGCAGCCTGGACAGTAGTCAAGCTAACTATGGCTACACCTTC.